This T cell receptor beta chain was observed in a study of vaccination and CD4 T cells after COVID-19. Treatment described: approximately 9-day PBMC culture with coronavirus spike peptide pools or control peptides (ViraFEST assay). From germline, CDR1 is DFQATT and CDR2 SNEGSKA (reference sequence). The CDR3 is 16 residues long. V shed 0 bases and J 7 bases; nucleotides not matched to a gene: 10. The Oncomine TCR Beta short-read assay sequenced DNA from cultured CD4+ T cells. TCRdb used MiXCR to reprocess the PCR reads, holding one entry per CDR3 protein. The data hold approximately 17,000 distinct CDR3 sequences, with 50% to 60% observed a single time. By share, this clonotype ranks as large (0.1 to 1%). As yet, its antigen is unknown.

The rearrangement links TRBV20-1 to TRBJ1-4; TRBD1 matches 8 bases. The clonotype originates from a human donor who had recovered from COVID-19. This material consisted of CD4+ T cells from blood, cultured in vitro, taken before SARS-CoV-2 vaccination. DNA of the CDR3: TGCAGTGCTAGAGATCGGGGCAGGGGGCGCGGTGAAAAACTGTTTTTT. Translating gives CSARDRGRGRGEKLFF.